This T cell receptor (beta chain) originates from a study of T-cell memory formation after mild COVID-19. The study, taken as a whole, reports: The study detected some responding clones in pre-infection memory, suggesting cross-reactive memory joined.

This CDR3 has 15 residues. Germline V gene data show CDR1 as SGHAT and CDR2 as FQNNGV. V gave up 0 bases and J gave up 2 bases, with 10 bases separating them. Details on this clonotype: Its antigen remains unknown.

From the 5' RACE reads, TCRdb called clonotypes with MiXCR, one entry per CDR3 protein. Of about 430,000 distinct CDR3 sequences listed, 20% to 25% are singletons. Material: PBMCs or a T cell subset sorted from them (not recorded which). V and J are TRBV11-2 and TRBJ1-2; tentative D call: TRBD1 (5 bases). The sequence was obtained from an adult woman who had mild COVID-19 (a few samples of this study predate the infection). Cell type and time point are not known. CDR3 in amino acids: CASSLEGASNYGYTF. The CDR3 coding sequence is TGTGCCAGCAGCTTAGAAGGGGCGTCAAACTATGGCTACACCTTC.